The clone carrying this T cell receptor beta chain was detected only a few times. These data come from a study of CD8+ T cells in alopecia areata. Sequencing templates came from extracted RNA that was reverse transcribed into cDNA. TCRdb's copy holds only in-frame clones and misses some; the assay was immunoSEQ multiplex PCR. The sample records about 120,000 clones, about 61% being singletons. The material sequenced was CD4+ T cells sorted from blood. The receptor's source is a human donor in good health.

Here the CDR3 reads CASSAGPRTLNEKLFF. The CDR3 bases are TGTGCCAGCAGTGCGGGTCCTCGTACTCTTAATGAAAAACTGTTTTTT. This rearrangement joins TRBV6-1 to TRBJ1-4; unclear D gene. This CDR3 spans 16 amino acids. Germline CDR1 MNHNS, CDR2 SASEGT. V lost 4 bases and J lost 4, with 16 bases in between.